One T cell receptor (beta chain) is described in this entry. The data belong to a study of CD8 T cells in ankylosing spondylitis. This CDR3 is built from 15 residues. V was pared by 5 bases and J by 5 bases, with 17 bases between. Germline CDR1 reads MNHNS; CDR2 reads SASEGT. TCRdb re-analysed the 5' RACE reads in MiXCR, keeping a single row per CDR3 protein. The top ten hold about 28% of the sample, which has 180,000 or so distinct CDR3 sequences, around a tenth seen once. The chain is built from TRBV6-1 and TRBJ2-3; possibly TRBD2 for D (6 bases). The receptor comes from a male donor with ankylosing spondylitis or in good health (not recorded which). Sequencing input: blood, either unsorted or a sorted T cell fraction (not recorded which). The CDR3 nucleotides read TGTGCCAGCAGTATCGGAGGGCGGGGCGGAGATACGCAGTATTTT. Translated: CASSIGGRGGDTQYF.